These 28 T cell receptor beta chains share one sample of origin, sequenced in a study of T cell changes during pregnancy in multiple sclerosis. TCRdb keeps only in-frame clones here, not all; method: immunoSEQ multiplex PCR. The sample holds approximately 70,000 clones, around 92% seen once. The source material was peripheral blood, sampled in the first trimester of pregnancy. The receptors were gathered from a female donor in good health, enrolled as a control in a pregnancy study.

The J gene is TRBJ2-3, the V gene TRBV14; 7 bases are a match to TRBD2. Trimming removed 4 bases from V and 2 bases from J; junction bases left unmatched: 6. Germline values: CDR1 SGHDN, CDR2 FVKESK. The CDR3 has 15 amino acids. The DNA for the CDR3 is TGTGCCAGCAGCCCCTGGGGGGGGTCCACAGATACGCAGTATTTT. Translated: CASSPWGGSTDTQYF.

V is TRBV27 and J is TRBJ2-1; 14 nucleotides match TRBD2. The V segment lost 3 bases and the J segment 8 bases; nucleotides outside the gene matches: 6. The CDR3 sequence is 16 residues long. Germline-derived CDR1 and CDR2 are MNHEY and SMNVEV (reference sequence). The CDR3 protein is CASSFETSGGADEQFF. The DNA for the CDR3 is TGTGCCAGCAGTTTTGAGACTAGCGGGGGGGCGGATGAGCAGTTCTTC.

The chain carries TRBV6-1 and TRBJ2-5; 9 nucleotides line up with TRBD2. The CDR3 totals 13 residues. CDR1 is MNHNS, CDR2 SASEGT, per germline. Trimming at V came to 4 bases and at J to 7 bases, leaving 4 bases not matched to a gene. This CDR3 is CASSGTSVGTQYF. CDR3 in DNA: TGTGCCAGCAGTGGGACTAGCGTTGGGACCCAGTACTTC.

The J gene is TRBJ1-3, the V gene TRBV5-6, with a weak D call TRBD1 (6 bases). CDR1 and CDR2 from the germline V gene are SGHDT and YYEEEE. This CDR3 is built from 16 residues. V was trimmed by 0 bases and J by 1 base, leaving 11 bases between them. CDR3 nucleotide sequence: TGTGCCAGCAGCTTGGTAAGGACAGAGTCTGGAAACACCATATATTTT. Protein sequence: CASSLVRTESGNTIYF.

The genes are TRBV5-4 and TRBJ2-7; 13 positions match TRBD2. The CDR3 extends over 15 amino acids. J lost 2 bases, V lost 4 bases, and 3 bases had no gene match. In germline, CDR1 is SGHNT, CDR2 YYREEE (reference sequence). CDR3 nucleotide sequence: TGTGCCAGCAGCATGGGACTAGCGGGAACCTACGAGCAGTACTTC. Translation: CASSMGLAGTYEQYF.

The chain uses TRBV5-1 and TRBJ1-2; the D gene is possibly TRBD1 (5 bases). Germline V CDR1 and CDR2: SGHRS, YFSETQ. The CDR3 runs to 14 residues. Trimming stripped 1 base from V and 8 bases from J, with 15 bases between. The CDR3 region has the DNA TGCGCCAGCAGCTTGAATGGCCAGGGTCGCGGCTACACCTTC. Its protein product is CASSLNGQGRGYTF. Using reference TRBV5-1 and TRBJ1-2 for the parts outside the CDR3, the full variable domain is KAGVTQTPRYLIKTRGQQVTLSCSPISGHRSVSWYQQTPGQGLQFLFEYFSETQRNKGNFPGRFSGRQFSNSRSEMNVSTLELGDSALYLCASSLNGQGRGYTFGSGTRLTVV.

The chain combines TRBV10-3 with TRBJ2-2; 10 bases match TRBD2. The ends lost 5 bases at V and 5 bases at J; junction bases unmatched: 5. CDR1 is ENHRY, CDR2 SYGVKD, per germline. The CDR3 consists of 15 residues. The CDR3 reads CAISTGTSATGELFF. The CDR3 DNA reads TGTGCCATCAGTACCGGGACTAGCGCAACCGGGGAGCTGTTTTTT.

The genes are TRBV19 and TRBJ1-2, with TRBD1 as a possible D gene (6 bases). The germline CDR1 and CDR2 sequences are LNHDA and SQIVND (reference sequence). The CDR3 runs to 15 residues. V shed 7 bases and J shed 4 bases, with 19 bases lying between them. The CDR3 coding sequence is TGTGCCAGTAACCCCCGGCGGGGGCAAAGCTATGGCTACACCTTC. It yields the protein CASNPRRGQSYGYTF. The full variable domain, rest sourced from reference TRBV19 and TRBJ1-2, is DGGITQSPKYLFRKEGQNVTLSCEQNLNHDAMYWYRQDPGQGLRLIYYSQIVNDFQKGDIAEGYSVSREKKESFPLTVTSAQKNPTAFYLCASNPRRGQSYGYTFGSGTRLTVV.

The rearrangement joins TRBV15 to TRBJ2-4, with D maybe TRBD1 (7 bases). Germline values: CDR1 LNHNV, CDR2 YYDKDF (reference sequence). The V and J ends lost 0 bases and 8 bases respectively, with 14 bases between them. This CDR3 spans 15 amino acids. In DNA, the CDR3 is TGTGCCACCAGCAGAGATGGAGGGGGCTGGGACATTCAGTACTTC. Amino acids: CATSRDGGGWDIQYF.

For this clone: Other DNA sequences of this sample code for an identical CDR3. The chain recombines TRBV7-2 with TRBJ1-2; TRBD1 might be the D (5 bases). V was pared by 5 bases and J by 3 bases, with 7 bases between. The germline V gene encodes CDR1 SGHTA and CDR2 FQGNSA. The length of the CDR3 is 12 residues. Here the CDR3 reads CASSQGDYGYTF. CDR3 DNA: TGTGCCAGCAGCCAAGGGGACTATGGCTACACCTTC.

This sequence joins TRBV15 and TRBJ2-1; TRBD2 agrees at 10 bases. Germline-derived CDR1 and CDR2 are LNHNV and YYDKDF (reference sequence). This CDR3 is 16 amino acids long. V shed 0 bases, J shed 4 bases, and the junction held 3 bases outside the gene matches. CDR3 in DNA: TGTGCCACCAGCAGAGAGAGCGGGGGGGAATACAATGAGCAGTTCTTC. Protein: CATSRESGGEYNEQFF. Variable domain in full (rest from reference TRBV15 and TRBJ2-1): DAMVIQNPRYQVTQFGKPVTLSCSQTLNHNVMYWYQQKSSQAPKLLFHYYDKDFNNEADTPDNFQSRRPNTSFCFLDIRSPGLGDTAMYLCATSRESGGEYNEQFFGPGTRLTVL.

A single count supports this clone. V and J are TRBV23-1 and TRBJ1-1, with TRBD1 matching over 7 bases. TRBV23-1 is identified as an open reading frame with a role that is uncertain. CDR3 length: 15 residues. With 7 bases clipped from V and 1 base from J, the junction kept 9 bases outside the gene matches. The CDR3, as DNA: TGCGCCAGCACCCAATGGGACAGCTCGAACACTGAAGCTTTCTTT. Encoded protein: CASTQWDSSNTEAFF.

This sequence joins TRBV28 and TRBJ2-5, with TRBD2 matching 11 bases. Germline CDR1 and CDR2: MDHEN and SYDVKM. V lost 2 bases, J lost 4 bases, and 3 bases stayed unmatched. The CDR3 has 15 residues. The CDR3 sequence is CASSLGTSGSETQYF. CDR3 coding DNA: TGTGCCAGCAGTTTAGGGACTAGCGGTTCAGAGACCCAGTACTTC. The entire variable domain, with the rest obtained from reference TRBV28 and TRBJ2-5, is as follows: DVKVTQSSRYLVKRTGEKVFLECVQDMDHENMFWYRQDPGLGLRLIYFSYDVKMKEKGDIPEGYSVSREKKERFSLILESASTNQTSMYLCASSLGTSGSETQYFGPGTRLLVL.

J is TRBJ2-5 and V is TRBV5-6; 10 nucleotides align to TRBD2. The end of the DNA is better explained by TRBJ2-7, so the J call may be wrong. From germline, CDR1 is SGHDT and CDR2 YYEEEE. CDR3 length: 15 residues. The CDR3: CASSLTLAGADEQYF. Written as DNA, the CDR3 is TGTGCCAGCAGCTTGACCCTAGCGGGAGCTGACGAGCAGTACTTC.

In this sample, this clone turned up once. The chain couples TRBV30 to TRBJ2-1; 11 nucleotides align to TRBD2. This CDR3 is built from 17 residues. J lost 6 bases, V lost 6 bases, and 16 bases had no gene match. Germline CDR1 GTSNPN, CDR2 SVGIG (reference sequence). The CDR3 region has the DNA TGTGCCTGCACCTCACCCCCCCTAGCGGGAGGTCGCAATGAGCAGTTCTTC. This sequence encodes CACTSPPLAGGRNEQFF. The complete variable domain, with remaining parts taken from reference TRBV30 and TRBJ2-1, reads SQTIHQWPATLVQPVGSPLSLECTVEGTSNPNLYWYRQAAGRGLQLLFYSVGIGQISSEVPQNLSASRPQDRQFILSSKKLLLSDSGFYLCACTSPPLAGGRNEQFFGPGTRLTVL.

The chain couples TRBV4-2 to TRBJ2-7, with D perhaps TRBD1 (6 bases). Trimming removed 0 bases at V and 2 bases at J, with 29 bases between. Germline V gene data show CDR1 as LGHNA and CDR2 as YNFKEQ. This CDR3 has 21 amino acids. This chain's CDR3 is CASSQDFFPATPHRETYEQYF. CDR3 sequence (DNA): TGTGCCAGCAGCCAAGATTTTTTCCCCGCCACGCCCCACAGGGAGACCTACGAGCAGTACTTC.

This clone has at least ten counts. V and J are TRBV6-1 and TRBJ1-6; TRBD1 matches 7 bases. With V trimmed by 6 bases and J by 9 bases, 5 bases remained unmatched. CDR1 is MNHNS and CDR2 is SASEGT in the germline V gene. The CDR3 runs to 13 residues. CDR3 protein: CASSPGQRSPLHF. The CDR3 DNA is TGTGCCAGCAGCCCGGGACAGCGTTCACCCCTCCACTTT.

The chain employs TRBV5-4 and TRBJ2-2; 15 positions match TRBD2. From germline, CDR1 is SGHNT and CDR2 YYREEE (reference sequence). V dropped 2 bases and J dropped 6; count of bases not matched to a gene: 8. The CDR3 consists of 18 residues. The CDR3 nucleotides read TGTGCCAGCAGCTTCGGACTAGCGGGAGGGCCACGTTCCGGGGAGCTGTTTTTT. Residues: CASSFGLAGGPRSGELFF.

This rearrangement joins TRBV6-1 to TRBJ1-4, with 9 bases matching TRBD1. The CDR3 consists of 16 residues. CDR1 is MNHNS and CDR2 is SASEGT in the germline V gene. V lost 3 bases, J lost 8 bases, and 10 bases stayed unmatched. Here the CDR3 reads CASSDRGQGRFEKLFF. DNA of the CDR3: TGTGCCAGCAGTGACCGAGGACAGGGGAGGTTCGAAAAACTGTTTTTT.

V usage is TRBV9 and J usage is TRBJ1-4; D unclear. Germline V gene lookup returns CDR1 SGDLS and CDR2 YYNGEE. Trimming cost V 0 bases and J 7 bases, with 13 bases left between them. CDR3 size: 15 residues. The CDR3 DNA sequence: TGTGCCAGCAGCGTAGGGGTGACGGAGGGTGAAAAACTGTTTTTT. Translation: CASSVGVTEGEKLFF.

This chain uses TRBV28 with TRBJ2-7, with 8 bases matching TRBD2. The germline V gene encodes CDR1 MDHEN and CDR2 SYDVKM. V shed 8 bases and J 7 bases; nucleotides not matched to a gene: 16. This CDR3 has 15 amino acids. The CDR3 DNA reads TGTGCCAGCCGTGGCGGGAGGCTCCCTGAAAGTGAGCAGTACTTC. It codes for CASRGGRLPESEQYF.

This chain uses TRBV9 with TRBJ2-2; a weak D match, TRBD1 (6 bases). The length of the CDR3 is 17 residues. Germline values: CDR1 SGDLS, CDR2 YYNGEE. V was pared by 1 base and J by 0 bases, with 13 bases between. This CDR3 is CASSVTSGTPNTGELFF. The CDR3 DNA follows: TGTGCCAGCAGCGTAACTTCCGGGACACCGAACACCGGGGAGCTGTTTTTT.

The rearrangement joins TRBV6-5 to TRBJ1-5; 10 bases fit TRBD1. Germline V gene sequence: CDR1 MNHEY, CDR2 SVGAGI. Trimming removed 4 bases from V and 0 bases from J; junction bases left unmatched: 3. This CDR3 has 16 amino acids. For the CDR3, the DNA is TGTGCCAGCAGTTCCGGGACAGGGGCTAGCAATCAGCCCCAGCATTTT. Encoded protein: CASSSGTGASNQPQHF.

The chain recombines TRBV6-5 with TRBJ2-7; no clear D. Germline-derived CDR1 and CDR2 are MNHEY and SVGAGI. The CDR3 is 12 residues long. The V gene lost 6 bases and the J gene lost 4 bases, with 10 bases spanning the gap. DNA for the CDR3: TGTGCCAGCAGCAATACAGCTTACGAGCAGTACTTC. It specifies CASSNTAYEQYF.

The chain has TRBV6-5 and TRBJ1-6; the match to TRBD1 covers 10 bases. Germline CDR1 reads MNHEY; CDR2 reads SVGAGI. The ends lost 2 bases at V and 9 bases at J; junction bases unmatched: 7. The CDR3 runs to 16 residues. The CDR3 sequence is CASSYEGQGNRSPLHF. CDR3 nucleotides: TGTGCCAGCAGTTACGAGGGACAGGGGAATCGTTCACCCCTCCACTTT.

The V call is TRBV6-1, the J call TRBJ2-7; no definite D call. The V gene lost 7 bases and the J gene lost 3 bases, with 10 bases spanning the gap. The CDR3 has 12 residues. In germline, CDR1 is MNHNS, CDR2 SASEGT. The CDR3 coding sequence is TGTGCCAGCACTTCCGACATCTACGAGCAGTACTTC. This translates into CASTSDIYEQYF.

The chain joins TRBV5-1 to TRBJ2-5, with 14 bases that match TRBD2. The length of the CDR3 is 17 residues. The trim removed 3 bases at V and 0 bases at J, leaving 4 bases unmatched. Germline values: CDR1 SGHRS, CDR2 YFSETQ. CDR3 loop: CASSSRLAGGYQETQYF. For the CDR3, the DNA is TGCGCCAGCAGCTCCCGACTAGCGGGGGGGTACCAAGAGACCCAGTACTTC.

This clone was seen a single time. This rearrangement joins TRBV19 to TRBJ2-3, with 9 bases fitting TRBD2. CDR1 LNHDA and CDR2 SQIVND come from the germline V gene (reference sequence). V gave up 5 bases and J gave up 1 base; unmatched junction bases: 25. This CDR3 has 22 residues. CDR3 sequence: CASSLDLRGSGRLGLRTDTQYF. CDR3 DNA sequence: TGTGCCAGTAGTTTGGACCTTCGGGGTAGCGGGAGACTCGGGCTGCGCACAGATACGCAGTATTTT.